A single sample is the source of the 10 T cell receptor beta chains below, sequenced in a study of blood T cell repertoires in COVID-19. The data were produced by immunoSEQ multiplex PCR, yet TCRdb's version contains in-frame clones alone and is incomplete. The table shows roughly 250,000 clones, with 70% to 90% occurring only once. The sequenced sample consisted of PBMCs or T cells enriched from blood (not recorded which). The receptors derive from a woman aged 45-65 years who had recovered from COVID-19.

The rearrangement uses TRBV20-1 and TRBJ1-1; possible D gene TRBD1, 6 bases. This CDR3 comprises 11 residues. The V and J ends lost 6 bases and 5 bases respectively, with 10 bases between them. Germline V gene lookup returns CDR1 DFQATT and CDR2 SNEGSKA (reference sequence). The DNA of the CDR3 is TGCAGTGCAAACAGGGAGACTGAAGCTTTCTTT. This gives the protein CSANRETEAFF.

The sample holds a few counts of this clone. The chain links TRBV25-1 to TRBJ1-6; tentatively, D is TRBD1 (5 bases). CDR3 size: 13 residues. V was shortened by 4 bases and J by 12 bases, with 13 bases between the two germline ends. Germline values: CDR1 MGHDK, CDR2 SYGVNS. The chain's CDR3 is CASSVARQGPLHF. CDR3 nucleotides: TGTGCCAGCAGTGTGGCTCGGCAGGGACCCCTCCACTTT. Variable domain in full (rest from reference TRBV25-1 and TRBJ1-6): EADIYQTPRYLVIGTGKKITLECSQTMGHDKMYWYQQDPGMELHLIHYSYGVNSTEKGDLSSESTVSRIRTEHFPLTLESARPSHTSQYLCASSVARQGPLHFGNGTRLTVT.

The chain joins TRBV15 to TRBJ2-1, with a weak D call TRBD2 (6 bases). This CDR3 has 17 amino acids. Trimming left V 0 bases short and J 5 bases short, with 17 bases between. The germline CDR1 and CDR2 sequences are LNHNV and YYDKDF (reference sequence). CDR3 nucleotide sequence: TGTGCCACCAGCAGAGATTTCGGGGGAAGGTCCCACAATGAGCAGTTCTTC. Translated, it gives CATSRDFGGRSHNEQFF.

J is TRBJ2-7 and V is TRBV29-1; 12 bases match TRBD2. The CDR3 consists of 13 residues. V lost 4 bases to trimming and J lost 7 bases; unmatched junction nucleotides: 5. Per germline, CDR1 SQVTM and CDR2 ANQGSEA. The CDR3 nucleotides read TGCAGCGTTGCGTCTAGCGGGAGGGCTGAGCAGTACTTC. This codes for CSVASSGRAEQYF.

The rearrangement joins TRBV7-2 to TRBJ2-1, with 10 bases identical to TRBD2. The CDR3 spans 17 residues. The trim removed 4 bases at V and 0 bases at J, leaving 6 bases unmatched. Germline CDR1 is SGHTA and CDR2 is FQGNSA. The CDR3 loop is CASSWTSGGGSYNEQFF. In DNA form, the CDR3 reads TGTGCCAGCAGCTGGACTAGCGGAGGGGGCTCCTACAATGAGCAGTTCTTC.

The J gene is TRBJ2-1, the V gene TRBV4-1; 11 nucleotides match TRBD1. V trimming: 1 base; J trimming: 8 bases; junction bases outside the gene matches: 4. The CDR3 length is 15 residues. Per the germline V gene, CDR1 is MGHRA and CDR2 is YSYEKL. CDR3 bases: TGCGCCAGCAGCCAAGGGACAGGGGGCTTGTATGAGCAGTTCTTC. Translating it yields CASSQGTGGLYEQFF.

Written as DNA, the CDR3 is TGTGCCAGCAGACTCGGGACAGAGAATGAAAAACTGTTTTTT. Its translation: CASRLGTENEKLFF. The chain recombines TRBV2 with TRBJ1-4; TRBD1 aligns across 7 bases. The V gene end was trimmed by 6 bases and the J gene end by 5 bases; junction bases not matched to a gene: 6. Per the germline V gene, CDR1 is SNHLY and CDR2 is FYNNEI. The CDR3 has 14 amino acids.

The V call is TRBV6-1, the J call TRBJ1-6; D might be TRBD1 (5 bases). The CDR3 runs to 17 residues. With 0 bases removed from V and 2 bases from J, the gap between germline ends came to 11 bases. Germline CDR1 reads MNHNS; CDR2 reads SASEGT. The CDR3 sequence: CASSEAWGGPYNSPLHF. The CDR3 coding sequence is TGTGCCAGCAGTGAAGCATGGGGGGGTCCCTATAATTCACCCCTCCACTTT.

V gene TRBV9 combines with J gene TRBJ2-1; 7 nucleotides agree with TRBD2. Per germline, CDR1 SGDLS and CDR2 YYNGEE. The CDR3 length is 16 residues. With 5 bases clipped from V and 6 bases from J, the junction kept 14 bases outside the gene matches. In DNA, the CDR3 is TGTGCCAGCAGACCACCCTTTGGGGGAGGGCCCAATGAGCAGTTCTTC. It encodes CASRPPFGGGPNEQFF.

This clone was detected a few times. V gene TRBV12-3 or TRBV12-4 combines with J gene TRBJ1-1, with TRBD1 matching over 8 bases. The CDR3 extends over 12 amino acids. The V segment lost 4 bases and the J segment 11 bases; nucleotides outside the gene matches: 6. This CDR3 reads CASSSTGGYAFF. The CDR3 region has the DNA TGTGCCAGCAGTTCAACAGGGGGGTATGCTTTCTTT.